Only one count was recorded for the clone carrying this TCR beta chain. The data derive from a study of T cell changes during pregnancy in multiple sclerosis. Some clones are missing from TCRdb's copy, which holds only in-frame ones; the method was immunoSEQ multiplex PCR. Of under 70,000 clones in the sample, roughly 92% are singletons; the top ten hold less than 2%. Germline loops: CDR1 LNHNV, CDR2 YYDKDF (reference sequence). CDR3 size: 13 residues. V gave up 9 bases and J gave up 1 base, with 12 bases separating them. The sequence came from a female donor in good health, enrolled as a control in a pregnancy study. The sample here was peripheral blood, taken in the third trimester of pregnancy. The chain combines TRBV15 with TRBJ2-5; D may be TRBD1 (5 bases). The CDR3 sequence: CATGAGRQETQYF. The CDR3 DNA reads TGTGCCACAGGGGCTGGGCGCCAAGAGACCCAGTACTTC.